These 28 T cell receptor beta chains were sequenced from one sample in a study of neurological immune-mediated disorders. TCRdb re-called the 5' RACE reads through MiXCR, storing one row per CDR3 protein. The sample holds tens of thousands of distinct CDR3 sequences, around 10% seen once. The sample's time point: longitudinal time-point 1 (baseline). Sequenced: PBMCs. The receptors shown here come from a male donor with HTLV-1-associated myelopathy (HAM/TSP).

In this sample, this clonotype turned up many times. The chain joins TRBV11-3 to TRBJ1-3, with D hard to call. The CDR3 is 12 residues long. Germline V CDR1 and CDR2: SGHNT, YENEEA. Trimming cost V 2 bases and J 4 bases, with 3 bases left between them. In nucleotides, the CDR3 is TGTGCCAGCAGCTTACAGGGAAACACCATATATTTT. The encoded protein is CASSLQGNTIYF.

This sequence joins TRBV7-3 and TRBJ2-7; the match to TRBD1 covers 7 bases. CDR1 SGHTA and CDR2 FQGTGA come from the germline V gene. With V trimmed by 4 bases and J by 5 bases, 2 bases remained unmatched. The CDR3 length is 12 residues. CDR3 protein: CASSSTGNEQYF. The CDR3 region has the DNA TGTGCCAGCAGCTCGACAGGGAACGAGCAGTACTTC.

This clonotype was observed many times. The V and J genes are TRBV18 and TRBJ1-1; D ambiguous. Trimming cost V 2 bases and J 0 bases, with 7 bases left between them. Germline values: CDR1 KGHSH, CDR2 LQKENI. The CDR3 loop spans 14 amino acids. For the CDR3, the DNA is TGTGCCAGCTCACCATTAGGAATGAACACTGAAGCTTTCTTT. This gives the protein CASSPLGMNTEAFF.

This clonotype appeared many times. The genes are TRBV7-2 and TRBJ2-1, with a weak D call TRBD2 (7 bases). The germline V gene encodes CDR1 SGHTA and CDR2 FQGNSA. V gave up 0 bases and J gave up 8 bases, with 17 bases separating them. The CDR3 totals 16 residues. The CDR3 DNA follows: TGTGCCAGCAGCTTAGCAGGGGGGGGATTCGGGGATGAGCAGTTCTTC. This translates into CASSLAGGGFGDEQFF.

There are many counts of this clonotype. The chain has TRBV3-1 and TRBJ2-7; either TRBD1 or TRBD2 may supply D (5 bases each). Trimming cost V 3 bases and J 7 bases, with 13 bases left between them. The CDR3 sequence is 13 residues long. Germline loops: CDR1 LGHDT, CDR2 YNNKEL (reference sequence). The CDR3 DNA sequence: TGTGCCAGCAGCCATTTTAAGGGGACGGAGCAGTACTTC. It specifies CASSHFKGTEQYF.

This clonotype was observed at least ten times. The rearrangement joins TRBV10-1 to TRBJ1-4; D is ambiguous. Trimming removed 8 bases from V and 3 bases from J, with 10 bases in between. Looked up from germline, CDR1 is WNHNN and CDR2 is SYGVQD (reference sequence). The CDR3 consists of 13 residues. The CDR3 sequence: CASSGGPNEKLFF. CDR3 in DNA: TGCGCCAGCTCCGGTGGGCCTAATGAAAAACTGTTTTTT.

This clonotype has at least ten counts. The chain carries TRBV28 and TRBJ1-4; 8 bases agree with TRBD1. CDR1 and CDR2 (germline): MDHEN, SYDVKM. This CDR3 comprises 15 residues. The V segment lost 4 bases and the J segment 8 bases; nucleotides outside the gene matches: 9. CDR3 bases: TGTGCCAGCAGTTCAGAGGACAGGGAGTTCGAAAAACTGTTTTTT. Amino acid sequence: CASSSEDREFEKLFF.

This clonotype was detected many times. This rearrangement joins TRBV5-1 to TRBJ1-5; 8 bases map to TRBD1. The V segment lost 3 bases and the J segment 6 bases; nucleotides outside the gene matches: 8. The germline V gene has CDR1 SGHRS and CDR2 YFSETQ. There are 15 residues in the CDR3. The chain's CDR3 is CASSSGQGAGQPQHF. CDR3 DNA sequence: TGCGCCAGCAGCTCCGGACAGGGAGCAGGTCAGCCCCAGCATTTT.

This clonotype has ten or more counts. CDR3 protein: CASLAGGAAKNIQYF. The CDR3 region has the DNA TGTGCCAGCCTGGCCGGGGGGGCGGCCAAAAACATTCAGTACTTC. This chain joins TRBV6-6 and TRBJ2-4; 8 bases are a match to TRBD2. The CDR3 runs 15 residues. V dropped 8 bases and J dropped 1; count of bases not matched to a gene: 7. Germline assignment: CDR1 MNHNY and CDR2 SVGAGI (reference sequence).

This clonotype appeared many times. V usage is TRBV6-5 and J usage is TRBJ1-2; 8 nucleotides agree with TRBD1. The V gene end was trimmed by 6 bases and the J gene end by 3 bases; junction bases not matched to a gene: 9. CDR1 and CDR2 (germline): MNHEY, SVGAGI. This CDR3 has 15 amino acids. The CDR3 sequence: CASRTAGGAYYGYTF. The CDR3 nucleotides are TGTGCCAGCAGAACCGCAGGGGGCGCTTACTATGGCTACACCTTC.

This clonotype was counted many times. V gene TRBV28 combines with J gene TRBJ2-7; the match to TRBD1 covers 8 bases. The CDR3 is made up of 11 amino acids. The V segment lost 10 bases and the J segment 3 bases; nucleotides outside the gene matches: 2. Germline lookup yields CDR1 MDHEN and CDR2 SYDVKM. CDR3 protein: CAITGGYEQYF. CDR3 sequence (DNA): TGTGCCATAACAGGGGGCTACGAGCAGTACTTC.

In regard to this clonotype: In this CDR3 the conserved last residue, phenylalanine or tryptophan, is missing, so a read error is likely. V usage is TRBV5-1 and J usage is TRBJ2-7; no reliable D call. Looked up from germline, CDR1 is SGHRS and CDR2 is YFSETQ. The CDR3 spans 12 residues. Trimming took off 1 base at V and 1 base at J, with 3 bases between the two ends. The CDR3 nucleotides read TGCGCCAGCAGCTTGACATCCTACGAGCAGTACCTT. Its translation is CASSLTSYEQYL.

Ten or more counts support this clonotype. CDR3 DNA: TGTGCCAGCAGTCACCTAATCCCAAGGAGAGGGGGGTATGGCTACACCTTC. Amino acid sequence: CASSHLIPRRGGYGYTF. This chain joins TRBV28 and TRBJ1-2; tentatively, D is TRBD1 (6 bases). The CDR3 is 17 residues long. Germline-derived CDR1 and CDR2 are MDHEN and SYDVKM. V was shortened by 5 bases and J by 5 bases, with 24 bases between the two germline ends.

This clonotype showed up many times. The chain carries TRBV20-1 and TRBJ2-1, with D perhaps given as TRBD1 or TRBD2 (5 bases each). The CDR3 has 15 residues. In germline, CDR1 is DFQATT, CDR2 SNEGSKA (reference sequence). V was pared by 2 bases and J by 6 bases, with 17 bases between. CDR3 nucleotide sequence: TGCAGTGCTAGACGGGACGGAGAGGCGGTCAATGAGCAGTTCTTC. It specifies CSARRDGEAVNEQFF.

The sample holds many counts of this clonotype. This sequence joins TRBV27 and TRBJ2-3; D tentatively fits TRBD1 or TRBD2 (5 bases each). CDR1 is MNHEY, CDR2 SMNVEV, per germline (reference sequence). The CDR3 totals 16 residues. Trimming stripped 0 bases from V and 1 base from J, with 11 bases between. The CDR3 DNA sequence: TGTGCCAGCAGTTTATCTGGGGGATATGGCACAGATACGCAGTATTTT. Protein sequence: CASSLSGGYGTDTQYF.

This clonotype was seen many times. The chain has TRBV27 and TRBJ2-7; 7 bases line up with TRBD1. CDR1 and CDR2 (germline): MNHEY, SMNVEV (reference sequence). The CDR3 has 16 amino acids. V trimming: 5 bases; J trimming: 3 bases; junction bases outside the gene matches: 13. The CDR3 loop reads CASSLSRQGVVYEQYF. CDR3 in DNA: TGTGCCAGCAGTCTAAGTAGGCAGGGGGTGGTCTACGAGCAGTACTTC.

A word on this clonotype: The junction and the germline gene differ at one end; a read error may be behind it. The chain carries TRBV7-2 and TRBJ1-6; TRBD1 agrees at 7 bases. Germline loops: CDR1 SGHTA, CDR2 FQGNSA. The CDR3 is 14 residues long. The CDR3 protein is CASTLQGRSTPLHF. The CDR3 DNA reads as TGTGCCAGCACCTTACAGGGGCGGTCCACACCCCTCCACTTT.

This clonotype is medium-sized (0.01 to 0.1%) within its sample. V and J are TRBV5-1 and TRBJ2-7; D is ambiguous. The CDR3 loop spans 11 amino acids. The germline V and J ends were trimmed by 0 bases and 4 bases, with 2 bases remaining between them. Germline-derived CDR1 and CDR2 are SGHRS and YFSETQ. The chain's CDR3 is CASSLAYEQYF. The CDR3 DNA follows: TGCGCCAGCAGCTTGGCTTACGAGCAGTACTTC.

This clonotype was found many times. The genes are TRBV5-5 and TRBJ1-2; possibly TRBD1 for D (5 bases). Germline values: CDR1 SGHKS, CDR2 YYEKEE (reference sequence). This CDR3 spans 14 amino acids. Trimming pared 3 bases from V and 6 bases from J, leaving 15 bases between. The CDR3 loop reads CASSWDPGWNGYTF. The CDR3 bases are TGTGCCAGCAGCTGGGACCCAGGGTGGAATGGCTACACCTTC.

This clonotype was recorded many times. CDR3 amino acids: CSARDFGTGASYEQYF. CDR3 DNA: TGCAGTGCTAGAGATTTTGGGACAGGCGCCTCCTACGAGCAGTACTTC. The V call is TRBV20-1, the J call TRBJ2-7, with TRBD1 matching over 8 bases. V dropped 0 bases and J dropped 0; count of bases not matched to a gene: 7. This CDR3 spans 16 amino acids. Germline V gene data show CDR1 as DFQATT and CDR2 as SNEGSKA (reference sequence).

In this sample, this clonotype turned up many times. The chain uses TRBV5-5 and TRBJ2-4; D gene ambiguous. Germline CDR1 SGHKS, CDR2 YYEKEE (reference sequence). The CDR3 spans 16 residues. Trimming left V 0 bases short and J 0 bases short, with 10 bases between. The CDR3 is CASSLEMGLAKNIQYF. The CDR3 DNA reads TGTGCCAGCAGCTTGGAGATGGGCTTAGCCAAAAACATTCAGTACTTC. The whole variable domain, remainder taken from reference TRBV5-5 and TRBJ2-4, is DAGVTQSPTHLIKTRGQQVTLRCSPISGHKSVSWYQQVLGQGPQFIFQYYEKEERGRGNFPDRFSARQFPNYSSELNVNALLLGDSALYLCASSLEMGLAKNIQYFGAGTRLSVL.

Ten or more counts support this clonotype. The V gene is TRBV27, the J gene TRBJ1-1, with no clear D. This CDR3 spans 13 amino acids. Between the trimmed V and J ends, which lost 3 bases and 2 bases, there was a span of 7 bases. Germline V gene lookup returns CDR1 MNHEY and CDR2 SMNVEV (reference sequence). DNA for the CDR3: TGTGCCAGCAGTTTCGCTATTAACACTGAAGCTTTCTTT. Amino acid sequence: CASSFAINTEAFF.

This clonotype was recorded at least ten times. The chain uses TRBV7-9 and TRBJ2-5, with D possibly matching TRBD1 (6 bases). CDR1 SEHNR and CDR2 FQNEAQ come from the germline V gene (reference sequence). Trimming stripped 5 bases from V and 5 bases from J, with 12 bases between. This CDR3 is 13 amino acids long. The CDR3 DNA sequence: TGTGCCAGCAGCGCAGGGGCCCAGGAGACCCAGTACTTC. Protein sequence: CASSAGAQETQYF.

There are many counts of this clonotype. V usage is TRBV7-2 and J usage is TRBJ2-1; the D is unclear. Germline V gene data show CDR1 as SGHTA and CDR2 as FQGNSA. V was clipped by 5 bases and J by 9 bases, with 8 bases between them. This CDR3 contains 11 residues. The CDR3 spells CASSPIGEQFF. In DNA form, the CDR3 reads TGTGCCAGCAGCCCCATAGGTGAGCAGTTCTTC.

This clonotype was picked up many times. The genes are TRBV3-1 and TRBJ1-1; unclear D gene. Trimming took 2 bases from V and 3 from J, leaving 7 bases between them. Germline CDR1 is LGHDT and CDR2 is YNNKEL (reference sequence). The length of the CDR3 is 13 residues. The CDR3 DNA is TGTGCCAGCAGCCAAATTAGACACACTGAAGCTTTCTTT. Amino acid sequence: CASSQIRHTEAFF.

This clonotype was detected many times. The rearrangement joins TRBV7-8 to TRBJ2-1; D gene unclear. Trimming removed 1 base at V and 1 base at J, with 14 bases between. The germline V gene has CDR1 SGHVS and CDR2 FQNEAQ. This CDR3 is built from 17 residues. The CDR3 here is CASSLVHAKVSYNEQFF. The CDR3 region has the DNA TGTGCCAGCAGCTTAGTACACGCGAAAGTGTCCTACAATGAGCAGTTCTTC.

This clonotype was picked up many times. This chain links TRBV10-3 with TRBJ2-7; D unclear. This CDR3 region has 14 residues. V was pared by 2 bases and J by 3 bases, with 11 bases between. Germline CDR1 reads ENHRY; CDR2 reads SYGVKD. The CDR3 here is CAISEKYLGYEQYF. CDR3 DNA sequence: TGTGCCATCAGTGAGAAGTATTTGGGCTACGAGCAGTACTTC.

This clonotype rates as medium-sized (0.01 to 0.1%). The chain carries TRBV12-3 or TRBV12-4 and TRBJ1-2, with D maybe TRBD1 (5 bases). V was shortened by 1 base and J by 4 bases, with 13 bases between the two germline ends. The CDR3 runs 15 residues. CDR3 bases: TGTGCCAGCAGTTTAGAGTTGGCAAGGGGCTATGGCTACACCTTC. This translates into CASSLELARGYGYTF.